A single sample is the source of the 12 T cell receptor beta chains below, sequenced in a study of T-cell reconstitution after alpha-beta-depleted transplantation in children. A TCRbeta library incorporating unique molecular identifiers was prepared. TCRdb re-analysed the PCR reads in MiXCR, keeping a single row per CDR3 protein. The table shows 500,000 or so distinct CDR3 sequences, with 9.5% to 12% occurring only once. The sequencing here drew on PBMCs, mostly from graft donor cells, taken 180 days after TCRalphabeta/CD19-depleted stem cell transplant. The receptors stem from a female patient aged 2 to 10 who had a stem cell transplant for aplastic anemia, so the T cells may come from the graft donor.

This clonotype was detected a few times. V usage is TRBV27 and J usage is TRBJ1-3; D ambiguous. Germline-derived CDR1 and CDR2 are MNHEY and SMNVEV (reference sequence). Deletions cut 3 bases from V and 2 bases from J, with 5 bases between. This CDR3 contains 13 residues. The DNA of the CDR3 is TGTGCCAGCAGTTTCCAACCTGGAAACACCATATATTTT. Residues: CASSFQPGNTIYF.

This clonotype was seen a handful of times. The rearrangement uses TRBV5-6 and TRBJ1-1; D uncertain. Germline V CDR1 and CDR2: SGHDT, YYEEEE. The CDR3 extends over 14 amino acids. The V gene lost 1 base and the J gene lost 1 base, with 8 bases spanning the gap. The CDR3 nucleotides read TGTGCCAGCAGCTTGCGCAATACGAACACTGAAGCTTTCTTT. It encodes CASSLRNTNTEAFF.

This clonotype was seen many times. The rearrangement links TRBV20-1 to TRBJ2-3; D unclear. Germline V gives CDR1 DFQATT, CDR2 SNEGSKA (reference sequence). The CDR3 extends over 13 amino acids. V lost 3 bases and J 2 bases, leaving 9 bases between the germline ends. CDR3 sequence (DNA): TGCAGTGCTAGGGGTCTATCCACAGATACGCAGTATTTT. It encodes CSARGLSTDTQYF.

V and J are TRBV9 and TRBJ2-7; the D is unclear. CDR1 SGDLS and CDR2 YYNGEE come from the germline V gene. The CDR3 length is 10 residues. CDR3 DNA sequence: TGTGCCAGCAGCCCGCCGGGTTGGGACGTC. Amino acid sequence: CASSPPGWDV.

This clonotype was found a few times. This chain uses TRBV5-1 with TRBJ2-7, with 9 bases that match TRBD2. V trimming: 0 bases; J trimming: 6 bases; junction bases outside the gene matches: 10. Germline CDR1 SGHRS, CDR2 YFSETQ. This CDR3 is 16 amino acids long. The chain's CDR3 is CASSLVSGSVFSEQYV. In DNA, the CDR3 is TGCGCCAGCAGCTTGGTTAGCGGGAGTGTCTTCAGCGAGCAGTACGTC.

This clonotype was recorded a few times. The chain is built from TRBV25-1 and TRBJ2-1; 13 nucleotides match TRBD2. CDR1 MGHDK and CDR2 SYGVNS come from the germline V gene. V dropped 3 bases and J dropped 8; count of bases not matched to a gene: 10. The CDR3 covers 17 residues. The CDR3 bases are TGTGCCAGCAGTGACACTAGCGGGAGGGCCTTGGGGTATGAGCAGTTCTTC. This gives the protein CASSDTSGRALGYEQFF. The variable domain in full, completed from reference TRBV25-1 and TRBJ2-1, reads EADIYQTPRYLVIGTGKKITLECSQTMGHDKMYWYQQDPGMELHLIHYSYGVNSTEKGDLSSESTVSRIRTEHFPLTLESARPSHTSQYLCASSDTSGRALGYEQFFGPGTRLTVL.

The rearrangement uses TRBV20-1 and TRBJ2-2; TRBD1 matches at 7 bases. V lost 4 bases, J lost 4 bases, and 6 bases stayed unmatched. The germline gives CDR1 DFQATT, CDR2 SNEGSKA (reference sequence). The CDR3 runs to 14 residues. The CDR3 loop reads CSAKGAGITGELFF. CDR3 DNA: TGCAGTGCTAAGGGGGCGGGTATCACCGGGGAGCTGTTTTTT.

The table lists this clonotype with a few counts. This chain uses TRBV18 with TRBJ2-1, with 7 bases aligning to TRBD1. The CDR3 covers 16 residues. The trim removed 3 bases at V and 5 bases at J, leaving 10 bases unmatched. Per germline, CDR1 KGHSH and CDR2 LQKENI. The CDR3 reads CASSPGVQGDDNEQFF. For the CDR3, the DNA is TGTGCCAGCTCACCCGGGGTCCAGGGGGATGACAATGAGCAGTTCTTC. Together with reference TRBV18 and TRBJ2-1, the CDR3 gives the full variable domain: NAGVMQNPRHLVRRRGQEARLRCSPMKGHSHVYWYRQLPEEGLKFMVYLQKENIIDESGMPKERFSAEFPKEGPSILRIQQVVRGDSAAYFCASSPGVQGDDNEQFFGPGTRLTVL.

Comments on this clonotype: Germline is not matched at one junction end, which may reflect a read error. This sequence joins TRBV12-3 or TRBV12-4 and TRBJ2-2; 8 bases are a match to TRBD2. This CDR3 comprises 18 residues. In nucleotides, the CDR3 is TGTACCAGCAGTTATCTTCCCTTAGCGGGGCCGAGGGCCGGGGAGCTGTTTTTT. It codes for CTSSYLPLAGPRAGELFF.

The table lists this clonotype with a few counts. Written as DNA, the CDR3 is TGTGCCAGCAGCGGGAAAGTGCGAGAGACCCAGTACTTC. Amino acids: CASSGKVRETQYF. The gene calls are TRBV7-2 and TRBJ2-5; no reliable D call. Deletions cut 5 bases from V and 4 bases from J, with 11 bases between. The CDR3 loop spans 13 amino acids. CDR1 is SGHTA and CDR2 is FQGNSA in the germline V gene.

The chain joins TRBV4-3 to TRBJ2-3, with 11 positions matching TRBD2. The trim removed 2 bases at V and 8 bases at J, leaving 9 bases unmatched. CDR3 size: 16 residues. Germline V CDR1 and CDR2: LGHNA, YSLEER. CDR3 sequence reads: CASSQNPIGTSGTQYF. The CDR3 DNA reads as TGCGCCAGCAGCCAAAATCCGATCGGGACTAGCGGTACGCAGTATTTT.

The chain uses TRBV10-3 and TRBJ2-3; 8 bases are shared with TRBD2. Germline V gives CDR1 ENHRY, CDR2 SYGVKD. V lost 6 bases to trimming and J lost 2 bases; unmatched junction nucleotides: 4. CDR3 length: 14 residues. The CDR3 bases are TGTGCCATCAGCTGGACTAGCCCCACAGATACGCAGTATTTT. This encodes CAISWTSPTDTQYF.